This is a list of T cell receptor beta chains from one sample in a study of blood T cell repertoires in COVID-19. The assay was immunoSEQ multiplex PCR, and TCRdb's table has in-frame clones only and misses some. The table shows hundreds of thousands of clones, with about 89% occurring only once. The sequencing sample was made of PBMCs or T cells enriched from blood (not recorded which). These receptors were collected from a man aged 40-50 years in a cohort exposed to, infected with or recovered from COVID-19 (not recorded which). Both conserved end residues are part of each CDR3. Clone size is stated in some rows and not others, as once, few, many or a class when expanded.

length: 15; V: TRBV3-1/TRBV3-2; size: few; CDR3: CASSQGTQGAGELFF
length: 16; V: TRBV11-2; size: .; CDR3: CASSSTRGRAGNEQFF
length: 14; V: TRBV4-2; size: .; CDR3: CASSQAGPLYEQYF
length: 14; V: TRBV10-2; size: once; CDR3: CASREGTGNTEAFF
length: 15; V: TRBV6-5; size: .; CDR3: CASSYAGQIRETQYF
length: 14; V: TRBV10-2; size: .; CDR3: CASSEPGEVNEQYF
length: 14; V: TRBV30; size: .; CDR3: CAWTGEEGNYGYTF
length: 14; V: TRBV2; size: .; CDR3: CASSGSRSTDTQYF
length: 14; V: TRBV28; size: .; CDR3: CASRLGTGLSPLHF
length: 13; V: TRBV2; size: .; CDR3: CASSDYRPGEQYF
length: 16; V: TRBV30; size: .; CDR3: CAWSLDRGLSGNTIYF
length: 18; V: TRBV3-1/TRBV3-2; size: .; CDR3: CASSQDRASGSRGETQYF
length: 16; V: TRBV19; size: .; CDR3: CASSRQQGRFTGELFF
length: 13; V: TRBV21-1; size: .; CDR3: CASRGGANSPLHF
length: 16; V: TRBV6-1; size: .; CDR3: CASSEATSGRGETQYF
length: 15; V: TRBV27; size: .; CDR3: CASSYRGLNTDTQYF